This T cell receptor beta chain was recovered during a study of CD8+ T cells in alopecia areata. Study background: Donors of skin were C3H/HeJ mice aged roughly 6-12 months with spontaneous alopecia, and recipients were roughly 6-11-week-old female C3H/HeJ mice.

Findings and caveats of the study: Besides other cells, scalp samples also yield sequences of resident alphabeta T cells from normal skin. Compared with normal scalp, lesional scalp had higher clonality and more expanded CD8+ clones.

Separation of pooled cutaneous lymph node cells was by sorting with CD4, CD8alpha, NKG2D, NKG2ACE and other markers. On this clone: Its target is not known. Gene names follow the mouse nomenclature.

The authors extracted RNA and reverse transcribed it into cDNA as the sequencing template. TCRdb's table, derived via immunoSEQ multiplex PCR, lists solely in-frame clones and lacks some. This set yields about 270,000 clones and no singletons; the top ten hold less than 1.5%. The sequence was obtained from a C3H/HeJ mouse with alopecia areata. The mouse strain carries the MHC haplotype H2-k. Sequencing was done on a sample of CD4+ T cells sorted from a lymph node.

The CDR3 DNA, read in part, is TGCACCTGCAGTGCAGTGGGGGGGCGAGCT. This codes for CTCSAVGGRA. In full, the CDR3 is CTCSAVGGRAEQFF. V is TRBV1 and J is TRBJ2-1, with TRBD2 matching over 9 bases. The sequenced fragment ends 4 residues before the CDR3 boundary, so the rest is inferred from the germline J gene. CDR1 and CDR2 from the germline V gene are NSQYPW and LRSPGD (reference sequence). This CDR3 contains 14 residues.